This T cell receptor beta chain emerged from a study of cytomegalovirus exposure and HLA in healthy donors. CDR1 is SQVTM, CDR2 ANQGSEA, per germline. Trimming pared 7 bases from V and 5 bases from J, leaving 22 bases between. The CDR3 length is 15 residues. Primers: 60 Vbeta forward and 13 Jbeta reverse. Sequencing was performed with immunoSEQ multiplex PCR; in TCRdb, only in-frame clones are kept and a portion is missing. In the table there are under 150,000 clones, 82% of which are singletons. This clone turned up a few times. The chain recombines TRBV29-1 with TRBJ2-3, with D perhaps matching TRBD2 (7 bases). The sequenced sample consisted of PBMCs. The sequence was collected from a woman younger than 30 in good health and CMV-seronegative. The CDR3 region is CSAQEGGTELDTQYF. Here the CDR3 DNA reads TGCAGCGCCCAAGAGGGGGGGACTGAGCTAGATACGCAGTATTTT.